Listed here is a single T cell receptor (beta chain). Authors' analysis steps: Estimates of nucleated cell counts were drawn from the amplification of reference gene primers. The assay was immunoSEQ multiplex PCR, and TCRdb's table has in-frame clones only and misses some. V and J calls and clone size are copied from that table; D and trimming were computed from the DNA. The profile shows some 190,000 clones, more than 75% of them singletons. CDR3 length equals 14 residues. The germline V gene encodes CDR1 LNHDA and CDR2 SQIVND (reference sequence). Trimming at V came to 3 bases and at J to 6 bases, leaving 8 bases not matched to a gene. This specimen comes from a study of blood T cell repertoires in COVID-19.

The TCR comes from a woman in her forties or fifties with acute COVID-19. The rearrangement links TRBV19 to TRBJ2-7; TRBD1 agrees at 7 bases. The sequenced sample was PBMCs or T cells enriched from blood (not recorded which). In DNA, the CDR3 is TGTGCCAGTAGTATGGGTGGACAGGAGAGCGAGCAGTACGTC. Amino acids: CASSMGGQESEQYV.